This TCR beta chain emerged from a study of OX40 agonist ivuxolimab in advanced cancers. Profiling relied on immunoSEQ multiplex PCR, and the TCRdb table lists in-frame clones only, not all of them. The sample has under 25,000 clones, roughly three quarters seen once. Study results and limitations: Nonresponders included some who also had low normalized T-cell clonal expansion.

This CDR3 is 14 amino acids long. Germline loops: CDR1 SEHNR, CDR2 FQNEAQ (reference sequence). Trimming took 5 bases from V and 5 from J; bases not matched to a gene: 9. About this clone itself: Its target is unknown.

The gene calls are TRBV7-9 and TRBJ2-7; 7 nucleotides line up with TRBD1. The sequencing used CD4+ or CD8+ T cells sorted from blood, collected in a trial of the OX40 agonist ivuxolimab. The origin of this receptor is an adult with an advanced solid tumor such as melanoma, head and neck, liver or kidney cancer. CDR3 sequence reads: CASSPVRGPHEQYF. The CDR3 nucleotides are TGTGCCAGCAGCCCCGTGAGGGGGCCGCACGAGCAGTACTTC.